These T cell receptor beta chains were read from a single sample in a study of blood T cells in healthy people across ages. From the 5' RACE reads, TCRdb called clonotypes with MiXCR, one entry per CDR3 protein. The profile shows about 780,000 distinct CDR3 sequences, about half of them singletons. The specimen sequenced was blood. The receptor source for this set is a man older than 75 in good health. The CDR3 runs from the conserved cysteine through the conserved F or W. D genes are given only for firm matches. Size values are once, few and many counts, or a class for expanded clones, and some rows have none.

TRBV9,TRBJ2-5,-,TRBD2,CASSSTGTSGGNQETQYF,TGTGCCAGCAGCTCCACCGGGACTAGCGGGGGGAACCAAGAGACCCAGTACTTC
TRBV5-1,TRBJ2-3,many,TRBD1,CASSLGQGIDTQYF,TGTGCCAGCAGCCTCGGACAGGGAATAGATACGCAGTATTTT
TRBV29-1,TRBJ2-3,-,-,CSVAKIGPYGDTQYF,TGCAGCGTTGCGAAGATCGGCCCCTATGGAGATACGCAGTATTTT
TRBV20-1,TRBJ1-1,few,-,CSAIETQGPGTEAFF,TGCAGTGCTATAGAAACCCAAGGTCCCGGCACTGAAGCTTTCTTT
TRBV28,TRBJ2-7,-,-,CASRKGGGSSYEQYF,TGTGCCAGCAGAAAAGGGGGGGGAAGCTCCTACGAGCAGTACTTC
TRBV20-1,TRBJ2-7,many,TRBD2,CSGSSGSYEQYF,TGCAGTGGGTCTAGCGGGAGTTACGAGCAGTACTTC
TRBV18,TRBJ1-6,-,TRBD1,CASSPGTGDNSPLHF,TGTGCCAGCTCACCAGGGACAGGGGATAATTCACCCCTCCACTTT
TRBV7-9,TRBJ1-1,few,-,CASSFGGYTEAFF,TGTGCCAGCAGCTTCGGGGGATACACTGAAGCTTTCTTT
TRBV4-2,TRBJ2-3,-,-,CASSQRKGDTQYF,TGTGCCAGCAGCCAAAGAAAGGGAGATACGCAGTATTTT
TRBV27,TRBJ2-5,-,-,CASSGLAAETQYF,TGTGCCAGCAGTGGTCTAGCTGCTGAGACCCAGTACTTC
TRBV2,TRBJ2-7,-,-,CASSDQVTYEQYF,TGTGCCAGCAGTGACCAGGTTACCTACGAGCAGTACTTC
TRBV25-1,TRBJ1-2,-,-,CASSRQGSLNYGYTF,TGTGCCAGCAGTCGCCAAGGGAGCCTAAACTATGGTTACACCTTC
TRBV28,TRBJ2-7,-,TRBD1,CASSLSNRGRYEQYF,TGTGCCAGCAGTTTATCTAACAGGGGTCGCTACGAGCAGTACTTC
TRBV5-1,TRBJ1-2,-,-,CASSPIVGDGHWTSNYGYTF,TGCGCCAGCAGCCCCATTGTCGGGGACGGGCATTGGACCTCAAACTATGGCTACACCTTC
TRBV2,TRBJ2-5,few,-,CASNAALQETQYF,TGTGCCAGCAATGCAGCGCTACAAGAGACCCAGTACTTC
TRBV28,TRBJ2-7,few,-,CASSSPSYPEQYF,TGTGCCAGCAGTTCCCCGTCTTACCCCGAGCAGTACTTC
TRBV5-1,TRBJ2-1,-,-,CASSLEGFLNEQFF,TGCGCCAGCAGCTTGGAGGGATTCTTAAATGAGCAGTTCTTC
TRBV5-1,TRBJ2-3,-,TRBD1,CASSLSGQGSPDTQYF,TGCGCCAGCAGCTTGTCCGGACAGGGGAGTCCAGATACGCAGTATTTT
TRBV6-1,TRBJ2-7,-,-,CASSEDWNSYEQYF,TGTGCCAGCAGTGAAGACTGGAACAGCTACGAGCAGTACTTC
TRBV24-1,TRBJ2-3,few,TRBD1,CATRVPLWDRRTDTQYF,TGTGCCACCCGTGTACCCCTCTGGGACAGACGCACAGATACGCAGTATTTT
TRBV14,TRBJ2-5,-,-,CAGSLLEGEETQYF,TGTGCCGGCAGCCTGTTGGAGGGAGAAGAGACCCAGTACTTC
TRBV6-5,TRBJ2-5,-,TRBD2,CASSTTSGRGETQYF,TGTGCCAGCAGCACGACTAGCGGTAGAGGGGAGACCCAGTACTTC
TRBV19,TRBJ2-1,-,-,CASSRQNNEQFF,TGTGCCAGTAGTAGACAAAACAATGAGCAGTTCTTC
TRBV28,TRBJ1-1,few,-,CASTGASEAFF,TGTGCCAGCACGGGGGCTAGTGAAGCTTTCTTT
TRBV7-2,TRBJ2-1,-,-,CASSLYGGGETKINEQFF,TGTGCCAGCAGCTTGTACGGAGGAGGGGAGACAAAGATCAATGAGCAGTTCTTC
TRBV18,TRBJ2-1,-,TRBD1,CASSHSYSGTGEDEQFF,TGTGCCAGCTCACATAGTTATTCCGGGACAGGGGAAGATGAGCAGTTCTTC
TRBV24-1,TRBJ2-6,-,-,CATSDPSEANVPTF,TGTGCCACCAGTGACCCCTCCGAGGCCAACGTCCCGACTTTC
TRBV2,TRBJ1-1,-,-,CASSATGKTEAFF,TGTGCCAGCAGCGCAACAGGGAAAACTGAAGCTTTCTTT
TRBV5-1,TRBJ2-4,-,-,CASSLVQEPNFLREQYF,TGCGCCAGCAGCTTGGTTCAGGAGCCTAACTTTTTACGAGAGCAGTACTTC
TRBV27,TRBJ2-7,many,-,CASSFFGTFSSYEQYF,TGTGCCAGCAGTTTTTTTGGGACCTTTAGCTCCTACGAGCAGTACTTC
TRBV28,TRBJ1-2,-,-,CASRSVPGGVEILRNYGYTF,TGTGCCAGCAGGTCAGTACCGGGGGGCGTTGAAATTCTGAGGAACTATGGCTACACCTTC
TRBV15,TRBJ2-5,few,TRBD2,CATSNPGLAGQEQYF,TGTGCCACCAGCAATCCGGGACTAGCGGGACAGGAGCAGTACTTC
TRBV27,TRBJ1-6,-,-,CASSLSPRNSPLHF,TGTGCCAGCAGTTTATCCCCACGGAATTCACCCCTCCACTTT
TRBV15,TRBJ2-1,-,TRBD1,CATSGTGGLNEQFF,TGTGCCACCAGCGGGACAGGGGGCTTGAATGAGCAGTTCTTC
TRBV4-3,TRBJ2-1,many,TRBD2,CASSQAYTSGIHEQFF,TGCGCCAGCAGCCAGGCCTACACTAGCGGGATCCATGAGCAGTTCTTC